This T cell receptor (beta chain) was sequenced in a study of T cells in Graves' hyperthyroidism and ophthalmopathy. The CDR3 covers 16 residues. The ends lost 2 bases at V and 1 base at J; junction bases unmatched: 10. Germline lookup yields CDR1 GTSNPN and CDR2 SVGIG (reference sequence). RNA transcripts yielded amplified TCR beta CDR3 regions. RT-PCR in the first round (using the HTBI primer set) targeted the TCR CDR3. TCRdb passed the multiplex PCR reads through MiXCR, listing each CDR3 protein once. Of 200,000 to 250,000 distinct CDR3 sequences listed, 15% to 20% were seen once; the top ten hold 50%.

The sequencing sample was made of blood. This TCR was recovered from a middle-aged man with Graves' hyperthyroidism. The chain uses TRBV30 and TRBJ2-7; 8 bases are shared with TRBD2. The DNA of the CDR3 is TGTGCCTGGAGTCGCCCTACAACTAGCGGTTCCTACGAGCAGTACTTC. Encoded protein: CAWSRPTTSGSYEQYF.